The entry that follows covers one TCR beta chain sequence. Germline CDR1 is SGHAT and CDR2 is FQNNGV. V was pared by 3 bases and J by 1 base, with 7 bases between. This CDR3 spans 14 amino acids. The source of the sample is a study of HIV-infected patients and healthy controls. Reverse transcription used approximately 500 ng RNA and constant-region primers for alpha and beta. Using multiplexing indices, alpha and beta chain libraries were generated apart by chain-specific third strand synthesis. Each cDNA molecule was barcoded, and a single primer pair amplified each chain. TCRdb passed the 5' RACE reads through MiXCR, listing each CDR3 protein once. The top ten clones hold approximately 15% of a sample with about 7,400 distinct CDR3 sequences, about a tenth of them seen once. No cell fractionation was done, so the repertoire covers all unsorted peripheral blood T cells.

This rearrangement joins TRBV11-2 to TRBJ2-4; D not certain. The source material was blood, sampled before antiretroviral therapy. This receptor was obtained from an adult with HIV infection. The CDR3 DNA sequence: TGTGCCAGCAGCTTCTCCGGGGCCAAAAACATTCAGTACTTC. It is translated as CASSFSGAKNIQYF. The full variable domain, rest sourced from reference TRBV11-2 and TRBJ2-4, is EAGVAQSPRYKIIEKRQSVAFWCNPISGHATLYWYQQILGQGPKLLIQFQNNGVVDDSQLPKDRFSAERLKGVDSTLKIQPAKLEDSAVYLCASSFSGAKNIQYFGAGTRLSVL.